This T cell receptor beta chain was sequenced in a study of T cell responses to AZD1222 COVID-19 vaccine. Looking at the study overall: Both about-4-week and about-12-week second-dose recipients were combined. General observations from the study: Seropositive status at baseline applied to only a handful of AZD1222 recipients. The sample set comprised mostly white British donors with more females, and clonal diversity was possibly underestimated.

On this clone: Its matching antigen is unknown.

Germline CDR1 and CDR2: SGHTA and FQGTGA. The CDR3 runs 16 residues. V shed 1 base and J 4 bases; nucleotides not matched to a gene: 8. Profiled with immunoSEQ multiplex PCR; TCRdb holds only in-frame clones, not every one. The table lists more than 120,000 clones, just over 90% of them singletons, with 4% to 5.5% in the top ten. The TCR comes from an adult in good health. The rearrangement joins TRBV7-3 to TRBJ2-7; 9 nucleotides agree with TRBD2. The source was peripheral blood, collected on day 0 of AZD1222 vaccination. The CDR3: CASSLNGLAGIYEQYF. Written as DNA, the CDR3 is TGTGCCAGCAGCTTAAATGGGCTAGCGGGGATATACGAGCAGTACTTC.